Following are 30 T cell receptor beta chains from one sample sequenced in a study of T cell changes during pregnancy in multiple sclerosis. Profiled with immunoSEQ multiplex PCR; TCRdb holds only in-frame clones, not every one. The sample lists more than 45,000 clones; 94% were seen once. Sequencing used CD4+ T cells from peripheral blood mononuclear cells, obtained in the first trimester of pregnancy. These receptors all stem from a female donor with multiple sclerosis, enrolled in a pregnancy study.

Details on this clone: The sample carries other DNA sequences with the same CDR3. V and J are TRBV27 and TRBJ1-2; possibly TRBD1 for D (5 bases). The germline gives CDR1 MNHEY, CDR2 SMNVEV (reference sequence). V dropped 7 bases and J dropped 6 bases, with 30 bases sitting between them. The CDR3 runs 18 residues. CDR3 DNA: TGTGCCAGCATCTTGAGGATGGGTCGGGGGAAAGCGGCCCATGGCTACACCTTC. Protein product: CASILRMGRGKAAHGYTF.

The chain employs TRBV25-1 and TRBJ2-7; tentatively, D is TRBD1 (6 bases). The germline V gene has CDR1 MGHDK and CDR2 SYGVNS. Trimming removed 5 bases at V and 3 bases at J, with 11 bases between. This CDR3 is built from 13 residues. The CDR3 spells CASSKTGNYEQYF. The CDR3, as DNA: TGTGCCAGCAGTAAAACAGGGAACTACGAGCAGTACTTC.

CDR3: CASSFDRDIPPLHF. In DNA, the CDR3 is TGTGCCAGCAGTTTTGACAGGGATATTCCACCCCTCCACTTT. This rearrangement joins TRBV6-6 to TRBJ1-6; TRBD1 matches 7 bases. With V trimmed by 4 bases and J by 11 bases, 8 bases remained unmatched. The CDR3 sequence is 14 residues long. Looked up from germline, CDR1 is MNHNY and CDR2 is SVGAGI (reference sequence).

This chain joins TRBV9 and TRBJ2-3, with a weak D call TRBD2 (5 bases). This CDR3 contains 14 residues. Trimming shortened V by 0 bases and J by 5 bases, and 10 bases separated the two germline ends. Germline V lookup: CDR1 SGDLS, CDR2 YYNGEE. The CDR3 DNA reads as TGTGCCAGCAGCGTAGAAACCGGGGTAGATACGCAGTATTTT. It is translated as CASSVETGVDTQYF.

This clone was picked up one time. This rearrangement joins TRBV5-6 to TRBJ1-5, with D tentatively TRBD1 (5 bases). V dropped 4 bases and J dropped 5 bases, with 16 bases sitting between them. Looked up from germline, CDR1 is SGHDT and CDR2 is YYEEEE. The CDR3 length is 15 residues. This chain's CDR3 is CASSPANRRDQPQHF. The DNA for the CDR3 is TGTGCCAGCAGCCCCGCGAACCGCAGGGATCAGCCCCAGCATTTT.

The chain uses TRBV13 and TRBJ1-2; the D gene is possibly TRBD1 (5 bases). Trimming left V 4 bases short and J 2 bases short, with 20 bases between. The CDR3 runs 17 residues. Germline values: CDR1 PRHDT, CDR2 FYEKMQ (reference sequence). This CDR3 is CASSSGSMGGWNYGYTF. In DNA, the CDR3 is TGTGCCAGCAGCTCAGGTTCTATGGGGGGATGGAACTATGGCTACACCTTC.

This clone was seen just once. The chain is built from TRBV10-3 and TRBJ1-2; no clear D gene. CDR1 is ENHRY, CDR2 SYGVKD, per germline. V lost 8 bases and J lost 0, with 7 bases in between. The CDR3 consists of 12 residues. The CDR3 coding sequence is TGTGCCATCGCCACAGCTAACTATGGCTACACCTTC. Protein product: CAIATANYGYTF.

A remark on this clone: One junction end disagrees with the germline gene, perhaps due to a read error. The sample holds other DNA sequences that translate to the same CDR3. This sequence joins TRBV5-8 and TRBJ2-4; 7 bases align to TRBD1. The CDR3 runs to 14 residues. Germline V gene data show CDR1 as SGHTS and CDR2 as YDEGEE. CDR3 DNA sequence: TGTGCCAGCAGCTTGGAGGGGGCCAAAAACATTCAGTACTTT. Its protein product is CASSLEGAKNIQYF.

The chain recombines TRBV2 with TRBJ2-2; D may be TRBD2 (6 bases). The CDR3 contains 13 residues. The V end lost 5 bases, the J end lost 6 bases, and 10 bases lay between the germline ends. The germline gives CDR1 SNHLY, CDR2 FYNNEI. CDR3 sequence: CASSRERAGELFF. In DNA form, the CDR3 reads TGTGCCAGCAGTCGTGAGCGGGCCGGGGAGCTGTTTTTT.

As DNA, the CDR3 is TGTGCCAGCAGCTTAAGGCCGCGGGACACCGGGGAGCTGTTTTTT. Translating it yields CASSLRPRDTGELFF. The chain has TRBV11-2 and TRBJ2-2, with D possibly matching TRBD2 (5 bases). The V and J ends lost 2 bases and 3 bases respectively, with 10 bases between them. This CDR3 spans 15 amino acids. The germline gives CDR1 SGHAT, CDR2 FQNNGV.

The V gene is TRBV30, the J gene TRBJ1-1, with TRBD1 as a possible D gene (5 bases). The CDR3 runs 15 residues. In germline, CDR1 is GTSNPN, CDR2 SVGIG (reference sequence). The germline V and J ends were trimmed by 2 bases and 0 bases, with 13 bases remaining between them. The CDR3 protein is CAWSRTNFLNTEAFF. The CDR3 nucleotides are TGTGCCTGGAGTCGGACAAACTTCCTGAACACTGAAGCTTTCTTT.

The CDR3 here is CASSVGQVQGNEQFF. CDR3 sequence (DNA): TGTGCCAGCAGCGTAGGACAGGTGCAGGGAAATGAGCAGTTCTTC. The J gene is TRBJ2-1, the V gene TRBV9, with D perhaps matching TRBD1 (6 bases). Germline CDR1 SGDLS, CDR2 YYNGEE. The CDR3 length is 15 residues. V was cut by 0 bases and J by 7 bases, with 14 bases left in between. The entire variable domain, with the rest obtained from reference TRBV9 and TRBJ2-1, is as follows: DSGVTQTPKHLITATGQRVTLRCSPRSGDLSVYWYQQSLDQGLQFLIQYYNGEERAKGNILERFSAQQFPDLHSELNLSSLELGDSALYFCASSVGQVQGNEQFFGPGTRLTVL.

The V and J genes are TRBV7-2 and TRBJ1-5; D remains unclear. The V end was cut by 5 bases, the J end by 1 base, with 15 bases between. The CDR3 length is 16 residues. The germline gives CDR1 SGHTA, CDR2 FQGNSA. The CDR3 loop reads CASSAPILGSNQPQHF. For the CDR3, the DNA is TGTGCCAGCAGCGCCCCGATACTAGGAAGCAATCAGCCCCAGCATTTT.

This chain connects TRBV7-9 to TRBJ1-1, with TRBD1 matching over 7 bases. The CDR3 extends over 14 amino acids. J was trimmed by 6 bases and V by 5 bases; bases with no gene match: 9. Looked up from germline, CDR1 is SEHNR and CDR2 is FQNEAQ (reference sequence). In DNA form, the CDR3 reads TGTGCCAGCAGCCTACACACAGGGGCCGCTGAAGCTTTCTTT. Protein sequence: CASSLHTGAAEAFF.

This chain connects TRBV7-9 to TRBJ2-3, with 7 positions matching TRBD2. CDR3 length: 15 amino acids. The V gene end was trimmed by 3 bases and the J gene end by 1 base; junction bases not matched to a gene: 4. Germline V lookup: CDR1 SEHNR, CDR2 FQNEAQ (reference sequence). This CDR3 reads CASSLGGVGTDTQYF. CDR3 nucleotides: TGTGCCAGCAGCTTGGGAGGGGTTGGCACAGATACGCAGTATTTT.

CDR3 loop: CATHFGINEQFF. The CDR3 region has the DNA TGTGCCACCCATTTCGGTATCAATGAGCAGTTCTTC. This rearrangement joins TRBV6-6 to TRBJ2-1; the D is unclear. The germline CDR1 and CDR2 sequences are MNHNY and SVGAGI (reference sequence). This CDR3 has 12 amino acids. V lost 10 bases and J lost 6, with 13 bases in between.

V usage is TRBV21-1 and J usage is TRBJ1-5; the table's TRBD1 call for D was not verified on the DNA. TRBV21-1 is shown as a pseudogene. The CDR3 loop spans 17 amino acids. CDR3 loop: CASSKVGRGRSNQPQHF. The CDR3 DNA is TGTGCCAGCAGCAAAGTGGGCAGGGGTCGGAGCAATCAGCCCCAGCATTTT.

The chain employs TRBV10-2 and TRBJ2-5, with D hard to call. V was pared by 6 bases and J by 4 bases, with 9 bases between. The V gene's germline CDR1 is WSHSY and CDR2 SAAADI. This CDR3 is 12 amino acids long. The CDR3 sequence is CASRAGLETQYF. In DNA, the CDR3 is TGCGCCAGCAGGGCAGGTTTAGAGACCCAGTACTTC.

The chain carries TRBV7-2 and TRBJ2-7; 7 bases line up with TRBD2. CDR3 length: 14 amino acids. V gave up 5 bases and J gave up 3 bases; unmatched junction bases: 7. Germline CDR1 and CDR2: SGHTA and FQGNSA. As DNA, the CDR3 is TGTGCCAGCAGCGCCGGACTAGTTGACTACGAGCAGTACTTC. Amino acids: CASSAGLVDYEQYF.

The chain recombines TRBV7-9 with TRBJ2-1, with TRBD2 identical over 11 bases. CDR1 is SEHNR and CDR2 is FQNEAQ in the germline V gene (reference sequence). The CDR3 sequence is 17 residues long. The ends lost 6 bases at V and 4 bases at J; junction bases unmatched: 11. CDR3 sequence reads: CASRNHSGGDPYNEQFF. The CDR3 DNA follows: TGTGCCAGCAGAAACCATAGCGGGGGGGACCCGTACAATGAGCAGTTCTTC.

The V call is TRBV11-1, the J call TRBJ2-5, with a weak D call TRBD2 (5 bases). Germline V gene lookup returns CDR1 SGHAT and CDR2 FQDESV (reference sequence). V was trimmed by 5 bases and J by 0 bases, leaving 10 bases between them. The CDR3 totals 14 residues. CDR3 loop: CASSRRGYQETQYF. The CDR3 DNA follows: TGTGCCAGCAGCCGTCGCGGGTACCAAGAGACCCAGTACTTC.

This clone was found once. The CDR3 protein is CASSFTGGDYGYTF. The CDR3 nucleotides are TGTGCCAGCAGCTTCACAGGGGGCGACTATGGCTACACCTTC. The rearrangement uses TRBV5-4 and TRBJ1-2; 9 bases line up with TRBD1. J gave up 3 bases and V 2 bases, and 2 bases lay outside the gene matches. Germline-derived CDR1 and CDR2 are SGHNT and YYREEE (reference sequence). This CDR3 is 14 amino acids long.

V gene TRBV6-1 combines with J gene TRBJ2-7; 7 nucleotides match TRBD2. Trimming cost V 1 base and J 3 bases; bases outside gene matches: 3. Germline values: CDR1 MNHNS, CDR2 SASEGT. The CDR3 runs to 14 residues. The CDR3 region is CASSEGAGVYEQYF. The CDR3 region has the DNA TGTGCCAGCAGTGAAGGGGCGGGGGTCTACGAGCAGTACTTC.

The V call is TRBV6-5, the J call TRBJ2-7; 11 bases are a match to TRBD2. Germline trimming cut 0 bases from V and 3 bases from J; bases unmatched to any gene: 4. CDR3 length equals 16 residues. Germline CDR1 is MNHEY and CDR2 is SVGAGI. As DNA, the CDR3 is TGTGCCAGCAGTTACTCGACTAGCGGGGTCCACTACGAGCAGTACTTC. This codes for CASSYSTSGVHYEQYF.

This chain links TRBV5-4 with TRBJ1-1; tentatively, D is TRBD1 (5 bases). Germline values: CDR1 SGHNT, CDR2 YYREEE (reference sequence). V was cut by 4 bases and J by 1 base, with 17 bases left in between. CDR3 length equals 16 residues. DNA for the CDR3: TGTGCCAGCAGCCGAGGAGGGGCCTCTCCGAACACTGAAGCTTTCTTT. Translation: CASSRGGASPNTEAFF.

V usage is TRBV15 and J usage is TRBJ2-7; 9 positions match TRBD2. Germline CDR1 LNHNV, CDR2 YYDKDF (reference sequence). This CDR3 is 17 amino acids long. J was trimmed by 2 bases and V by 0 bases; bases with no gene match: 8. CDR3: CATSRDRGRGGTYEQYF. The DNA for the CDR3 is TGTGCCACCAGCAGAGACCGGGGGCGGGGGGGCACCTACGAGCAGTACTTC.

The chain carries TRBV6-1 and TRBJ1-5; no clear D gene. V shed 7 bases and J shed 2 bases, with 9 bases lying between them. Germline-derived CDR1 and CDR2 are MNHNS and SASEGT. The CDR3 is made up of 13 amino acids. The CDR3 region has the DNA TGTGCCAGCACAGTATTCGGCAATCAGCCCCAGCATTTT. It is translated as CASTVFGNQPQHF.

The chain is built from TRBV11-3 and TRBJ2-1; 7 nucleotides match TRBD2. The CDR3 runs to 15 residues. J lost 7 bases, V lost 1 base, and 7 bases had no gene match. Germline lookup yields CDR1 SGHNT and CDR2 YENEEA. This chain's CDR3 is CASSLGFGGRNEQFF. In DNA form, the CDR3 reads TGTGCCAGCAGCTTAGGATTCGGGGGGAGAAATGAGCAGTTCTTC.

The genes are TRBV27 and TRBJ1-2; D may be TRBD1 (5 bases). CDR1 is MNHEY and CDR2 is SMNVEV in the germline V gene (reference sequence). The germline V and J ends were trimmed by 5 bases and 1 base, with 14 bases remaining between them. The CDR3 loop spans 15 amino acids. CDR3 sequence: CASSPLQGLNYGYTF. Written as DNA, the CDR3 is TGTGCCAGCAGTCCGCTTCAGGGACTTAACTATGGCTACACCTTC.

The rearrangement links TRBV18 to TRBJ1-3; D remains ambiguous. The germline gives CDR1 KGHSH, CDR2 LQKENI. The V end was cut by 3 bases, the J end by 3 bases, with 3 bases between. The CDR3 runs to 12 residues. Here the CDR3 reads CASSPLGNTIYF. The CDR3 region has the DNA TGTGCCAGCTCACCTCTTGGAAACACCATATATTTT.